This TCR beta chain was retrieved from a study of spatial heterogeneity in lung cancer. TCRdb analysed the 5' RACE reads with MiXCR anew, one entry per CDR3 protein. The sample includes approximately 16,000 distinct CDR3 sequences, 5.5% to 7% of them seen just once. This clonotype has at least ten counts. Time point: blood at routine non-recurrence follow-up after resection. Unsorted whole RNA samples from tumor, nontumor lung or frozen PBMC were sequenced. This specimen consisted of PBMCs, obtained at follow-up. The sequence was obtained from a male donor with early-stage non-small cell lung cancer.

CDR3 sequence reads: CSAADRSNTGELFF. CDR3 DNA: TGCAGTGCCGCGGACAGATCGAACACCGGGGAGCTGTTTTTT. The chain is built from TRBV20-1 and TRBJ2-2; tentative D call: TRBD1 (6 bases). The germline V gene encodes CDR1 DFQATT and CDR2 SNEGSKA (reference sequence). Trimming pared 6 bases from V and 0 bases from J, leaving 11 bases between. The CDR3 sequence is 14 residues long.